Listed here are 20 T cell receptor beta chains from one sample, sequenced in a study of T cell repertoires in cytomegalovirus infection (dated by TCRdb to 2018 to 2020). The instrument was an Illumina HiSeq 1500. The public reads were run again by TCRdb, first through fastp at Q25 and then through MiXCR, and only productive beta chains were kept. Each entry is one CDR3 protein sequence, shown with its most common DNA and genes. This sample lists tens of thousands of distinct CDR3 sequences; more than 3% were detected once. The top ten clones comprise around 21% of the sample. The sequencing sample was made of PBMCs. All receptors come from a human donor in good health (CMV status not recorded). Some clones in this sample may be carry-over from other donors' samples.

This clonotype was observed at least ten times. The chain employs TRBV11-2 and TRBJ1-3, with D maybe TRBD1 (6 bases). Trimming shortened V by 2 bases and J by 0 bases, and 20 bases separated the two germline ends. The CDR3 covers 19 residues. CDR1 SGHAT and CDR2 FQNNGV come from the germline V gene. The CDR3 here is CASSLFVAGGSHSGNTIYF. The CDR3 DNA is TGTGCCAGCAGCTTATTCGTTGCCGGGGGCTCCCACTCTGGAAACACCATATATTTT.

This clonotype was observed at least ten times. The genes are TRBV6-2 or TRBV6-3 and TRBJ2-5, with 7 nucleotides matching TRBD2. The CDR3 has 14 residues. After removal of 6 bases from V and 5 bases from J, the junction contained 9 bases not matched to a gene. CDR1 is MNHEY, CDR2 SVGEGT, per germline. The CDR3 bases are TGTGCCAGCAGAAGGGCGGGAGTACGGGAGACCCAGTACTTC. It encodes CASRRAGVRETQYF.

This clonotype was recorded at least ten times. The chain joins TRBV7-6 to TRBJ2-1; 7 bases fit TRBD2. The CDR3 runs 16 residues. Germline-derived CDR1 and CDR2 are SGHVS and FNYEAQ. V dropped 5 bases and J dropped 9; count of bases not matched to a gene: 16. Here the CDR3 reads CASSRSQGAGEGEQFF. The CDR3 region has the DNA TGTGCCAGCAGCCGCAGTCAAGGAGCCGGGGAGGGTGAGCAGTTCTTC.

CDR3 protein: CASSLRGTANTGELFF. The CDR3 region has the DNA TGTGCCAGCAGCTTAAGAGGGACCGCGAACACCGGGGAGCTGTTTTTT. The rearrangement joins TRBV7-2 to TRBJ2-2; D could derive from TRBD1 or TRBD2 (5 bases each). Germline loops: CDR1 SGHTA, CDR2 FQGNSA. The CDR3 is made up of 16 amino acids. The V end lost 2 bases, the J end lost 0 bases, and 10 bases lay between the germline ends.

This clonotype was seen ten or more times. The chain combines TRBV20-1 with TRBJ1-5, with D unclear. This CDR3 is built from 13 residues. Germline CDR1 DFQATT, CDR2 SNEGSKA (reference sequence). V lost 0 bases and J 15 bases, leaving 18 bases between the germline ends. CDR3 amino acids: CSARDQNSGRLHF. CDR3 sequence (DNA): TGCAGTGCTAGAGATCAGAACTCGGGCCGACTGCATTTT.

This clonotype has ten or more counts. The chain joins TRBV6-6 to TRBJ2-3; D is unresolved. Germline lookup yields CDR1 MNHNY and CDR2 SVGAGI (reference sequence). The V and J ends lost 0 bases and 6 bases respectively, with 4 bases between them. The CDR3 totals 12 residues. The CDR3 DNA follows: TGTGCCAGCAGTTACTCGATCGATACGCAGTATTTT. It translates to CASSYSIDTQYF.

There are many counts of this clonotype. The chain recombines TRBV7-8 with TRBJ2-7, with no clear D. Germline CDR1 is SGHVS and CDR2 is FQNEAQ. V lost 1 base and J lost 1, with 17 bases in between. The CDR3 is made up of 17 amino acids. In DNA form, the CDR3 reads TGTGCCAGCAGCTTAGGACTTCTTTTGGTAGGATCCTACGAGCAGTACTTC. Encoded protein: CASSLGLLLVGSYEQYF.

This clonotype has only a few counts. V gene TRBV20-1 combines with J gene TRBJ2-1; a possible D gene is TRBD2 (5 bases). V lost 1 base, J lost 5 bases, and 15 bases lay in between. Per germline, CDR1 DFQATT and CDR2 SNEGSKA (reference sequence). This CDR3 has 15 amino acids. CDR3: CSARGRWPEHNEQFF. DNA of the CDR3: TGCAGTGCTAGAGGGAGGTGGCCGGAACACAATGAGCAGTTCTTC.

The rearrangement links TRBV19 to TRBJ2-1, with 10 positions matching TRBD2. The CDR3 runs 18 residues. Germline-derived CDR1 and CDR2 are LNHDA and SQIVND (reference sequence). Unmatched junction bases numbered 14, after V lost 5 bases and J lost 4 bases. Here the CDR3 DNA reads TGTGCCAGTAGTCCCGCCTCCAACCTAGCGGGAGTTTACAATGAGCAGTTCTTC. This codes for CASSPASNLAGVYNEQFF.

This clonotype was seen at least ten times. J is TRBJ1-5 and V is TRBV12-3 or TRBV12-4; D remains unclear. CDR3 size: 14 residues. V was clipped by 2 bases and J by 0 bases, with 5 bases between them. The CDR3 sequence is CASSLYGSNQPQHF. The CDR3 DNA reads TGTGCCAGCAGTTTATACGGTAGCAATCAGCCCCAGCATTTT.

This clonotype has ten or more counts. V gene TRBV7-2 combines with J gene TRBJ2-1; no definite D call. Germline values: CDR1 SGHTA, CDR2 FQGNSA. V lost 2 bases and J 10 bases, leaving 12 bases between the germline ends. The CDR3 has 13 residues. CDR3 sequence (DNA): TGTGCCAGCAGCTTATACCAAGGCAGGGAGCAGTTCTTC. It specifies CASSLYQGREQFF.

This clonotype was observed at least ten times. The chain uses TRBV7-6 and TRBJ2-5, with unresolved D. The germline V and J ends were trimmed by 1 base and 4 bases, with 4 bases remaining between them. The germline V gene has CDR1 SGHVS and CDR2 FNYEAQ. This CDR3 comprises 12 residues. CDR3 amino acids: CASSLVGETQYF. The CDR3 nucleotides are TGTGCCAGCAGCTTAGTCGGAGAGACCCAGTACTTC.

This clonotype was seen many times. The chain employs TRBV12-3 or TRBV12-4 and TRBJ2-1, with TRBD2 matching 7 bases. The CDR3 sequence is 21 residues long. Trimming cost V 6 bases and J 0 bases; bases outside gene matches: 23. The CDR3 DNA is TGTGCCAGCAGCTTTACTGCCCCCGAGCGGGGACTCCAATTCTCCTACAATGAGCAGTTCTTC. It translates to CASSFTAPERGLQFSYNEQFF.

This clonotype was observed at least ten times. CDR3 amino acids: CASSLELGYGYTF. The CDR3 DNA sequence: TGTGCCAGCAGCTTAGAGCTCGGATATGGCTACACCTTC. V usage is TRBV11-2 and J usage is TRBJ1-2; D is undetermined. This CDR3 region has 13 residues. The germline V and J ends were trimmed by 0 bases and 5 bases, with 7 bases remaining between them. Looked up from germline, CDR1 is SGHAT and CDR2 is FQNNGV.

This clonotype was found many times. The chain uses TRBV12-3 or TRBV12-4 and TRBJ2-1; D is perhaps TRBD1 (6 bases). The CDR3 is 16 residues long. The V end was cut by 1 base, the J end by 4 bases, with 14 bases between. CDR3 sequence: CASSLVGAGRYNEQFF. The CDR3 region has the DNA TGTGCCAGCAGTTTAGTGGGGGCCGGACGATACAATGAGCAGTTCTTC.

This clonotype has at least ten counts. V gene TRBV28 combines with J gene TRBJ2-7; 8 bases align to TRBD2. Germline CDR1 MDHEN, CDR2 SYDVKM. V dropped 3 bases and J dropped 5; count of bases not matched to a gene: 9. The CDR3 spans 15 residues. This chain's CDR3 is CASSLRSGRADEQYF. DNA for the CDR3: TGTGCCAGCAGTTTGCGGAGCGGGAGAGCCGACGAGCAGTACTTC. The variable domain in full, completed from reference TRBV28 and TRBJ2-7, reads DVKVTQSSRYLVKRTGEKVFLECVQDMDHENMFWYRQDPGLGLRLIYFSYDVKMKEKGDIPEGYSVSREKKERFSLILESASTNQTSMYLCASSLRSGRADEQYFGPGTRLTVT.

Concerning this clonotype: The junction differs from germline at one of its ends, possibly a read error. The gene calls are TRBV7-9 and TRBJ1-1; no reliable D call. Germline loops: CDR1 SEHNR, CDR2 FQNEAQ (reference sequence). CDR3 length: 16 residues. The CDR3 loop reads CASSHRGGFLNNEAFF. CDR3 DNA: TGTGCCAGCAGTCACAGAGGCGGGTTCCTGAACAATGAAGCTTTCTTT. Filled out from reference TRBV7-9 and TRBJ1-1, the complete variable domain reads DTGVSQNPRHKITKRGQNVTFRCDPISEHNRLYWYRQTLGQGPEFLTYFQNEAQLEKSRLLSDRFSAERPKGSFSTLEIQRTEQGDSAMYLCASSHRGGFLNNEAFFGQGTRLTVV.

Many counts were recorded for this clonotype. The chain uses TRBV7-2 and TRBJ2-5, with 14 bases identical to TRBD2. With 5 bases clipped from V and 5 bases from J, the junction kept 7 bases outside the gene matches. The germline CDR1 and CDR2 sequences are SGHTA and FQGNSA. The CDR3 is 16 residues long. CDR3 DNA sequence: TGTGCCAGCAGCACGACTAGCGGGGGGGCCGGGGAGACCCAGTACTTC. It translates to CASSTTSGGAGETQYF.

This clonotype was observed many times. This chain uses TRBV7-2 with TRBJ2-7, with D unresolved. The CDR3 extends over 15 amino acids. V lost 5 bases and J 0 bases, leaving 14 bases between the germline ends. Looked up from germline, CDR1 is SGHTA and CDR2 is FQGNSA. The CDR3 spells CASSTGPVSSYEQYF. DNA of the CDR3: TGTGCCAGCAGCACCGGGCCTGTATCCTCCTACGAGCAGTACTTC.

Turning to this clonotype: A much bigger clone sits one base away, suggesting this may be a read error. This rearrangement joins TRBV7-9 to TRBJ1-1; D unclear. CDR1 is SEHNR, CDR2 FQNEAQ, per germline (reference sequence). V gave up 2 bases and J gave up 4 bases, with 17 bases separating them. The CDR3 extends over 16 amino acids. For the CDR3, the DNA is TGTGCCAGCAGCTTAAGGGTAACAGCGGGTAGCACTGAAGCTTTCTTT. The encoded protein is CASSLRVTAGSTEAFF.